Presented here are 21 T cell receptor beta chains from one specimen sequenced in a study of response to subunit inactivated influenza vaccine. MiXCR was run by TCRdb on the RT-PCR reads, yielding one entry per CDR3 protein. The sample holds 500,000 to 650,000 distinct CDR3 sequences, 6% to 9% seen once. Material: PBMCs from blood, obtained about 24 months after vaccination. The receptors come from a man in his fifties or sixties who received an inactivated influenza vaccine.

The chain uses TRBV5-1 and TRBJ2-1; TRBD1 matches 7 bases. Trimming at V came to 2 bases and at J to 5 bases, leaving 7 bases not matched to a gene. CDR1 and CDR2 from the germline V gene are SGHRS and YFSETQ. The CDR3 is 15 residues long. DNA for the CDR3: TGCGCCAGCAGCTTAAGACAGGGAATTGACAATGAGCAGTTCTTC. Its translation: CASSLRQGIDNEQFF.

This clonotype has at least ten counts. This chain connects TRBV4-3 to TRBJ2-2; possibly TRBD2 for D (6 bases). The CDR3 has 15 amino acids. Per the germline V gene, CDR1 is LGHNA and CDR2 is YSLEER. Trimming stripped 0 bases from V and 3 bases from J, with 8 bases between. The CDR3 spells CASSQEQRDTGELFF. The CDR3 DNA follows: TGCGCCAGCAGCCAAGAACAGCGGGACACCGGGGAGCTGTTTTTT.

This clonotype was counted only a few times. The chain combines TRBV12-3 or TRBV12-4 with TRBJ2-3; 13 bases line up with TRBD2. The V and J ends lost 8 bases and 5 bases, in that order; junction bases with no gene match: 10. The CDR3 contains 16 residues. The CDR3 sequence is CASRTSGGIFRDTQYF. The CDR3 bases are TGTGCCAGCCGGACTAGCGGGGGAATTTTCAGAGATACGCAGTATTTT.

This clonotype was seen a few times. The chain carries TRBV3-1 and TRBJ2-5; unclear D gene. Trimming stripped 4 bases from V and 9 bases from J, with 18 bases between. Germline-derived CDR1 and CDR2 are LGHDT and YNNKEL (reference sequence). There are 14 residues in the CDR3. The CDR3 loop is CASSPFARESAQYF. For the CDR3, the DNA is TGTGCCAGCAGCCCGTTTGCACGTGAATCAGCCCAGTACTTC.

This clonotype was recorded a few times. CDR3 in DNA: TGTGCCAGCAGTGAACGGGAGGGGAACACTGAAGCTTTCTTT. Protein product: CASSEREGNTEAFF. The genes are TRBV6-1 and TRBJ1-1; D is undetermined. Germline CDR1 reads MNHNS; CDR2 reads SASEGT. V was cut by 2 bases and J by 1 base, with 8 bases left in between. This CDR3 has 14 residues.

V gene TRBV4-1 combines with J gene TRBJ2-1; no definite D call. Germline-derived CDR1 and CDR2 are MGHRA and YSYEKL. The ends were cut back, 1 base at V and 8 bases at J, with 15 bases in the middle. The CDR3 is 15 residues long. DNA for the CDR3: TGCGCCAGCAGCCAAGTTCTCCTAGTTAACTATGAGCAGTTCTTC. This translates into CASSQVLLVNYEQFF.

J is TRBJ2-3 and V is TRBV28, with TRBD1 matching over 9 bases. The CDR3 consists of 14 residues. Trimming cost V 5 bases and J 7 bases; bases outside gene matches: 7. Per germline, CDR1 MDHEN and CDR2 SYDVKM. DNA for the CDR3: TGTGCCAGCAGTCCCGGGACAGGGACACATACGCAGTATTTT. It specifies CASSPGTGTHTQYF.

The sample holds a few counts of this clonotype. CDR3 amino acids: CASSIHWGLIFNEQFF. Here the CDR3 DNA reads TGTGCCAGCAGCATACATTGGGGCCTAATTTTCAATGAGCAGTTCTTC. This chain links TRBV7-9 with TRBJ2-1, with D perhaps TRBD1 (5 bases). Per germline, CDR1 SEHNR and CDR2 FQNEAQ (reference sequence). The CDR3 is 16 amino acids. Trimming pared 5 bases from V and 6 bases from J, leaving 20 bases between.

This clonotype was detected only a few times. In nucleotides, the CDR3 is TGTGCCAGCAGCCAAGGATTGGAAGCTTTCTTT. This gives the protein CASSQGLEAFF. The chain uses TRBV4-2 and TRBJ1-1; D unclear. V was trimmed by 1 base and J by 8 bases, leaving 5 bases between them. The CDR3 has 11 residues. Germline lookup yields CDR1 LGHNA and CDR2 YNFKEQ.

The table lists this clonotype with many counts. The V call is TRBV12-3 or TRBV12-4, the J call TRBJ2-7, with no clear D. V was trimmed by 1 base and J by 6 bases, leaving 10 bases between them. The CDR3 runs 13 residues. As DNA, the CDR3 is TGTGCCAGCAGTTTAGGTTTACGGAGCGAGCAGTACTTC. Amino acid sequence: CASSLGLRSEQYF.

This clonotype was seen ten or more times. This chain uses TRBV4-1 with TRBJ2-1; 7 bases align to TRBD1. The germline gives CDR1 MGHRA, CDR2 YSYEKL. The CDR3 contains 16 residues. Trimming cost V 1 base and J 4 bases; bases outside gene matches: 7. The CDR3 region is CASSQVDRVTYNEQFF. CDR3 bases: TGCGCCAGCAGCCAAGTTGACAGGGTGACATACAATGAGCAGTTCTTC.

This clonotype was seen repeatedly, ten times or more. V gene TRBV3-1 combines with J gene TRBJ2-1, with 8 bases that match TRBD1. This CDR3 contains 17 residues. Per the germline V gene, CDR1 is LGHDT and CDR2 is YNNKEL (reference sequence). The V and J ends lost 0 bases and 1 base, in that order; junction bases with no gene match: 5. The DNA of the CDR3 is TGTGCCAGCAGCCAAGAGATGACAGGGGCTTCCTACAATGAGCAGTTCTTC. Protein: CASSQEMTGASYNEQFF.

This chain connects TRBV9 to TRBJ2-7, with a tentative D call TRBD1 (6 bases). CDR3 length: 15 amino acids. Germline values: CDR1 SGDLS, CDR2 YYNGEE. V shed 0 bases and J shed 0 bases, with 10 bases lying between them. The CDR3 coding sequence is TGTGCCAGCAGCGTAGGGGGACACACCTCCTACGAGCAGTACTTC. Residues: CASSVGGHTSYEQYF. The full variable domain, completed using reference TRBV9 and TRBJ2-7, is DSGVTQTPKHLITATGQRVTLRCSPRSGDLSVYWYQQSLDQGLQFLIQYYNGEERAKGNILERFSAQQFPDLHSELNLSSLELGDSALYFCASSVGGHTSYEQYFGPGTRLTVT.

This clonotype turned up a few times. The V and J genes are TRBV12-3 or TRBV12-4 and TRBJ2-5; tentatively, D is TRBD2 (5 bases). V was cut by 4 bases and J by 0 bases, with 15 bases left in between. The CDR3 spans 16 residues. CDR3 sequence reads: CASSSTYGVNQETQYF. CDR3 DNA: TGTGCCAGCAGTTCCACCTACGGGGTAAACCAAGAGACCCAGTACTTC.

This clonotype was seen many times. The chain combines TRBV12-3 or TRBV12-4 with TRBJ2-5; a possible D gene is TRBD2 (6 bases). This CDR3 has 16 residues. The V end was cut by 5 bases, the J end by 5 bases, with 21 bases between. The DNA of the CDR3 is TGTGCCAGCAGTACAAAACCGGGACTGACTTGGGAGACCCAGTACTTC. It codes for CASSTKPGLTWETQYF.

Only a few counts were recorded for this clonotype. CDR3 sequence reads: CSAPYYGELFF. The CDR3 DNA is TGCAGTGCCCCGTACTACGGGGAGCTGTTTTTT. V and J are TRBV20-1 and TRBJ2-2; D is unresolved. Germline-derived CDR1 and CDR2 are DFQATT and SNEGSKA (reference sequence). The V gene lost 6 bases and the J gene lost 7 bases, with 9 bases spanning the gap. This CDR3 region has 11 residues.

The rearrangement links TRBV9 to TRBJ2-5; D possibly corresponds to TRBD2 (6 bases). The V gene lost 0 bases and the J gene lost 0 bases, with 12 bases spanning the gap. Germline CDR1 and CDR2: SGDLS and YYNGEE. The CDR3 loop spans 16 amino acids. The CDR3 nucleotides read TGTGCCAGCAGCGTAGGGGAGCGGGTAGACCAAGAGACCCAGTACTTC. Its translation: CASSVGERVDQETQYF.

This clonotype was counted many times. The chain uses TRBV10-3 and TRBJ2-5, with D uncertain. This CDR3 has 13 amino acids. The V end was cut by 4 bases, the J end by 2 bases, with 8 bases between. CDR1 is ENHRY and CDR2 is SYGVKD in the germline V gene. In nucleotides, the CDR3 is TGTGCCATCAGTGGTCAAATACAAGAGACCCAGTACTTC. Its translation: CAISGQIQETQYF.

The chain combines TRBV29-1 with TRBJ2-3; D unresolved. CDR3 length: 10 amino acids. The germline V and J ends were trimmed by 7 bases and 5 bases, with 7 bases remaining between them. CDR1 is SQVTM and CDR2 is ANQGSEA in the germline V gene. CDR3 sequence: CSASKDTQYF. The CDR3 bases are TGCAGCGCCTCCAAAGATACGCAGTATTTT.

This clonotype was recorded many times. CDR3 in DNA: TGTGCCAGTAGTATGATCGTTCGGCTAGCGGGAGGGATCTACAATGAGCAGTTCTTC. Residues: CASSMIVRLAGGIYNEQFF. V usage is TRBV19 and J usage is TRBJ2-1; TRBD2 matches at 12 bases. Germline V lookup: CDR1 LNHDA, CDR2 SQIVND (reference sequence). The CDR3 loop spans 19 amino acids. V dropped 3 bases and J dropped 3; count of bases not matched to a gene: 12.

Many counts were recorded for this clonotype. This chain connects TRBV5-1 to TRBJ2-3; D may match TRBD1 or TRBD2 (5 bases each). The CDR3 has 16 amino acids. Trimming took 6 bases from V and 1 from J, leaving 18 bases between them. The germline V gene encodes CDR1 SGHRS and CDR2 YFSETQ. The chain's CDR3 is CASNLLGDDRTDTQYF. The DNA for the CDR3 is TGCGCCAGCAACCTCTTGGGGGATGACCGCACAGATACGCAGTATTTT.